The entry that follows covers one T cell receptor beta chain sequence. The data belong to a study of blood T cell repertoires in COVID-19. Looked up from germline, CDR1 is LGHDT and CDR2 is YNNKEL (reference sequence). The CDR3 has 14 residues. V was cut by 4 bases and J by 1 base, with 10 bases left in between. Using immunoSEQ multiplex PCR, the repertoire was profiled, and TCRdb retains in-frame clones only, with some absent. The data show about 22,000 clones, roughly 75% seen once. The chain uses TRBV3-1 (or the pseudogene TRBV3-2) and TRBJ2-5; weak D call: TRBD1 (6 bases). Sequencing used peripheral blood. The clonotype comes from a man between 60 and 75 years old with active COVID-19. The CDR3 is CASSPRTVQETQYF. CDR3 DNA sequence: TGTGCCAGCAGCCCCCGGACAGTCCAAGAGACCCAGTACTTC.